The rows below give T cell receptor beta chains drawn from one sample of a study of PD-1 blockade in mismatch repair-deficient tumors. Assay used: immunoSEQ multiplex PCR; TCRdb lists only in-frame clones, some missing. The table shows around 100,000 clones, with approximately 80% occurring only once. Specimen: peripheral blood, collected more than 58 weeks after starting pembrolizumab. Receptors originate from an adult with mismatch repair-deficient cancer. Each CDR3 is given with its conserved first and last residue. D genes are given only for firm matches. Expanded clones are given a class, and other clones once, few, many or no size at all.

J gene: TRBJ1-1; clone size: .; V gene: TRBV9; D gene: TRBD1; CDR3 DNA: TGTGCCAGCAGCGTGGGACAGGGGAGGTCCCAGGACACTGAAGCTTTCTTT; CDR3 protein: CASSVGQGRSQDTEAFF
J gene: TRBJ1-5; clone size: once; V gene: TRBV4-2; D gene: .; CDR3 DNA: TGTGCCAGCAGCCAAGATTGGGGCAGCAATCAGCCCCAGCATTTT; CDR3 protein: CASSQDWGSNQPQHF
J gene: TRBJ2-6; clone size: .; V gene: TRBV7-2; D gene: .; CDR3 DNA: TGTGCCAGCAGCCTTGACAGTCCTGGGGCCAACGTCCTGACTTTC; CDR3 protein: CASSLDSPGANVLTF
J gene: TRBJ2-2; clone size: .; V gene: TRBV12-5; D gene: .; CDR3 DNA: TGTGCTAGTGCCTCGGTGGGGAAAGACACCGGGGAGCTGTTTTTT; CDR3 protein: CASASVGKDTGELFF
J gene: TRBJ2-3; clone size: .; V gene: TRBV2; D gene: .; CDR3 DNA: TGTGCCAGCAGTGAAGCGCAGCGAGTCCCTAACACAGATACGCAGTATTTT; CDR3 protein: CASSEAQRVPNTDTQYF
J gene: TRBJ1-1; clone size: .; V gene: TRBV25-1; D gene: TRBD1; CDR3 DNA: TGTGCCAGCAGTGAATGGGGACAGGAGAACACTGAAGCTTTCTTT; CDR3 protein: CASSEWGQENTEAFF
J gene: TRBJ1-1; clone size: few; V gene: TRBV11-3; D gene: .; CDR3 DNA: TGTGCCAGCAGCTTATACACTGAAGCTTTCTTT; CDR3 protein: CASSLYTEAFF
J gene: TRBJ1-5; clone size: few; V gene: TRBV5-1; D gene: .; CDR3 DNA: TGCGCCAGCAGCTCGGGACTCATAAATCAGCCCCAGCATTTT; CDR3 protein: CASSSGLINQPQHF
J gene: TRBJ2-4; clone size: .; V gene: TRBV15; D gene: TRBD1; CDR3 DNA: TGTGCCACCAGCACCACAGGACAGGAGAAACAGTACTTC; CDR3 protein: CATSTTGQEKQYF
J gene: TRBJ2-2; clone size: .; V gene: TRBV19; D gene: .; CDR3 DNA: TGTGCCAGTAGTTGGGGGGTCGGGGAGCTGTTTTTT; CDR3 protein: CASSWGVGELFF
J gene: TRBJ2-2; clone size: .; V gene: TRBV10-1; D gene: .; CDR3 DNA: TGCGCCAGCAGTGAGTCGGGCGGGTTGGACACCGGGGAGCTGTTTTTT; CDR3 protein: CASSESGGLDTGELFF
J gene: TRBJ1-1; clone size: once; V gene: TRBV6-5; D gene: TRBD1; CDR3 DNA: TGTGCCAGCAGTTTCCGGACAGGGGGCGAAGCTTTCTTT; CDR3 protein: CASSFRTGGEAFF
J gene: TRBJ2-5; clone size: .; V gene: TRBV9; D gene: .; CDR3 DNA: TGTGCCAGCAGCCTCTCCACAGGAAAAGAGACCCAGTACTTC; CDR3 protein: CASSLSTGKETQYF
J gene: TRBJ2-7; clone size: .; V gene: TRBV28; D gene: .; CDR3 DNA: TGTGCCAGCAGCAAAACCAGGGCCCCTGGGTGGTACGAGCAGTACTTC; CDR3 protein: CASSKTRAPGWYEQYF
J gene: TRBJ2-7; clone size: .; V gene: TRBV5-1; D gene: .; CDR3 DNA: TGCGCCAGCAGTTGGATGACTGTGAGCGGGTACGAGCAGTACTTC; CDR3 protein: CASSWMTVSGYEQYF
J gene: TRBJ2-1; clone size: .; V gene: TRBV7-2; D gene: TRBD2; CDR3 DNA: TGTGCCAGCAGCATAGCCGGGACTAGCGGGGGTACTGAGCAGTTCTTC; CDR3 protein: CASSIAGTSGGTEQFF
J gene: TRBJ1-2; clone size: .; V gene: TRBV5-1; D gene: .; CDR3 DNA: TGCGCCAGCAGACAAACGGGGACCCCAGACTATGGCTACACCTTC; CDR3 protein: CASRQTGTPDYGYTF
J gene: TRBJ2-7; clone size: .; V gene: TRBV7-9; D gene: TRBD1; CDR3 DNA: TGTGCCAGCAGCTGGGGACAGGGCTACGAGCAGTACTTC; CDR3 protein: CASSWGQGYEQYF
J gene: TRBJ1-2; clone size: .; V gene: TRBV5-4; D gene: .; CDR3 DNA: TGTGCCAGCAGCTTGAGTATGGACAGTGGTATAGGATACACCTTC; CDR3 protein: CASSLSMDSGIGYTF
J gene: TRBJ2-5; clone size: .; V gene: TRBV6-6; D gene: .; CDR3 DNA: TGTGCCAGCAGTTACATGGCGGACCAAGAGACCCAGTACTTC; CDR3 protein: CASSYMADQETQYF
J gene: TRBJ2-3; clone size: .; V gene: TRBV11-2; D gene: TRBD2; CDR3 DNA: TGTGCCAGCAGCTACCGCGGGGGGCAAGCAGATACGCAGTATTTT; CDR3 protein: CASSYRGGQADTQYF
J gene: TRBJ1-1; clone size: .; V gene: TRBV5-5; D gene: TRBD1; CDR3 DNA: TGTGCCAGCAGCTTACGGGCGGGACAGGGGTCCGAAGCTTTCTTT; CDR3 protein: CASSLRAGQGSEAFF
J gene: TRBJ2-2; clone size: .; V gene: TRBV30; D gene: TRBD2; CDR3 DNA: TGTGCCTGGAAAATGGCGGGAGCGAGCACCGGGGAGCTGTTTTTT; CDR3 protein: CAWKMAGASTGELFF
J gene: TRBJ2-1; clone size: few; V gene: TRBV29-1; D gene: .; CDR3 DNA: TGCAGCGTTGATGGACAAGCAACGTTTGAGCAGTTCTTC; CDR3 protein: CSVDGQATFEQFF
J gene: TRBJ2-1; clone size: .; V gene: TRBV5-6; D gene: .; CDR3 DNA: TGTGCCAGCAGCTTACGTCGGCGGGTCTCCTACAATGAGCAGTTCTTC; CDR3 protein: CASSLRRRVSYNEQFF
J gene: TRBJ2-7; clone size: .; V gene: TRBV11-2; D gene: TRBD1; CDR3 DNA: TGTGCCAGCAGCTCACCCGGGACAGGGGCTTACGAGCAGTACTTC; CDR3 protein: CASSSPGTGAYEQYF
J gene: TRBJ2-7; clone size: .; V gene: TRBV5-1; D gene: .; CDR3 DNA: TGCGCCAGCAGCTTGGCGGGCAGGGCATACGAGCAGTACTTC; CDR3 protein: CASSLAGRAYEQYF
J gene: TRBJ1-2; clone size: .; V gene: TRBV19; D gene: .; CDR3 DNA: TGTGCCAGTAGTGACCCTTTTTCGGGACACCAGCACTATGGCTACACCTTC; CDR3 protein: CASSDPFSGHQHYGYTF
J gene: TRBJ2-5; clone size: .; V gene: TRBV7-9; D gene: .; CDR3 DNA: TGTGCCAGCAGCTTACCTAGGGAAGAGACCCAGTACTTC; CDR3 protein: CASSLPREETQYF
J gene: TRBJ1-3; clone size: .; V gene: TRBV2; D gene: .; CDR3 DNA: TGTGCCAGCAGTGTGGCAGAAGAGGCAAACACCATATATTTT; CDR3 protein: CASSVAEEANTIYF
J gene: TRBJ2-7; clone size: .; V gene: TRBV7-2; D gene: TRBD2; CDR3 DNA: TGTGCCAGCAGCAGGGGACTAGCGGGATCCTACGAGCAGTACTTC; CDR3 protein: CASSRGLAGSYEQYF
J gene: TRBJ2-7; clone size: .; V gene: TRBV19; D gene: .; CDR3 DNA: TGTGCCAGTAGTTATAGCTCCTACGAGCAGTACTTC; CDR3 protein: CASSYSSYEQYF
J gene: TRBJ1-4; clone size: .; V gene: TRBV7-9; D gene: .; CDR3 DNA: TGTGCCAGCAGCTTAGGGGTTCAGGGAAGCGAAAAACTGTTTTTT; CDR3 protein: CASSLGVQGSEKLFF
J gene: TRBJ2-4; clone size: .; V gene: TRBV27; D gene: .; CDR3 DNA: TGTGCCAGCCAGTCCCTAGCCAAAAACATTCAGTACTTC; CDR3 protein: CASQSLAKNIQYF
J gene: TRBJ1-2; clone size: .; V gene: TRBV28; D gene: .; CDR3 DNA: TGTGCCAGCAGTTGGGGACGCGCCGTGAATAACTATGGCTACACCTTC; CDR3 protein: CASSWGRAVNNYGYTF
J gene: TRBJ2-3; clone size: .; V gene: TRBV2; D gene: TRBD1; CDR3 DNA: TGTGCCAGCAGGACCGGGACAGGCAGCACAGATACGCAGTATTTT; CDR3 protein: CASRTGTGSTDTQYF